This T cell receptor beta chain was found in a study of blood T cell repertoires in COVID-19. Study information: Samples taken during acute and convalescent COVID-19 were collected in the United States, Italy and Spain.

The method was immunoSEQ multiplex PCR; TCRdb's version includes in-frame clones alone and lacks a portion of them. The top ten clones hold roughly 1.2% of a sample with 350,000 to 450,000 clones, 80% to 90% of them seen once. This CDR3 contains 16 residues. The V gene's germline CDR1 is SGHVS and CDR2 FNYEAQ. V lost 1 base to trimming and J lost 4 bases; unmatched junction nucleotides: 8. The source of this sequence is a man aged 35 to 55 with acute or convalescent COVID-19. The specimen sequenced was peripheral blood. The genes are TRBV7-6 and TRBJ1-1; 8 bases line up with TRBD1. In DNA form, the CDR3 reads TGTGCCAGCAGCTTAGATAGGACAGGGCGAGGCACTGAAGCTTTCTTT. It yields the protein CASSLDRTGRGTEAFF.